Listed below are T cell receptor beta chains from one sample, sequenced in a study of cytomegalovirus exposure and HLA in healthy donors. Measured with immunoSEQ multiplex PCR; TCRdb has only the in-frame clones, and not every one. The sample records around 100,000 clones, 76% being singletons. The specimen sequenced was PBMCs. Receptors originate from a man aged 35 to 55 in good health and CMV-seronegative. CDR3s include the opening cysteine and the closing phenylalanine or tryptophan. Each record gives: V gene, J gene, CDR3 protein.

TRBV6-1	TRBJ2-1	CASRGLAGGNNEQFF
TRBV7-8	TRBJ2-7	CASSWTRRQGTTYEQYF
TRBV28	TRBJ2-5	CASRERDREAQYF
TRBV5-1	TRBJ2-3	CASSSPGGRGTDTQYF
TRBV6-5	TRBJ1-2	CASRPGGSNYGYTF
TRBV6-5	TRBJ1-1	CASIPTGGLAEAFF
TRBV5-6	TRBJ2-3	CASSLGAGGTYGDTQYF
TRBV20-1	TRBJ2-5	CSASGETQYF
TRBV4-1	TRBJ1-2	CASSREKQGARGYTF
TRBV5-1	TRBJ1-2	CASSLDLSGVKGYTF
TRBV18	TRBJ2-7	CASSPRTGGYEQYF
TRBV10-1	TRBJ2-7	CASSESGSLSYEQYF
TRBV10-2	TRBJ2-2	CASSDWSGGSGELFF
TRBV6-5	TRBJ1-2	CASSYSGAGYGYTF
TRBV2	TRBJ2-1	CASSGQISYNEQFF
TRBV18	TRBJ2-1	CASSHPTGKDEQFF
TRBV5-6	TRBJ1-2	CASSFTDRDHGYTF
TRBV5-5	TRBJ1-6	CASSRTGGSSPLHF
TRBV19	TRBJ2-7	CASSIVGTGAREQYF
TRBV11-2	TRBJ1-5	CASSTHRNQPQHF
TRBV18	TRBJ2-5	CASSSGQGETQYF
TRBV6-5	TRBJ1-6	CASTPGGVFSLHF
TRBV7-2	TRBJ2-1	CASIQAAGGAYNEQFF
TRBV5-4	TRBJ1-2	CASSSRGHGYGYTF
TRBV7-3	TRBJ2-1	CASSLRTAAYNEQFF
TRBV9	TRBJ1-1	CASSPGNLNTEAFF
TRBV5-4	TRBJ2-3	CASSRGTSGFTDTQYF
TRBV14	TRBJ1-4	CASSHPPGDNEKLFF
TRBV10-1	TRBJ2-3	CASSDPAGGTDTQYF
TRBV7-7	TRBJ2-2	CASSLDTNTGELFF
TRBV5-6	TRBJ2-1	CASSLGMGGSGEQFF
TRBV5-8	TRBJ2-5	CASSFGQQETQYF
TRBV18	TRBJ2-3	CASSPPRTGRTTDTQYF
TRBV7-2	TRBJ1-1	CASSLGQGPEAFF
TRBV19	TRBJ2-3	CASSHALVRVRGTDTQYF
TRBV5-4	TRBJ1-1	CATFRGYQNTEAFF
TRBV30	TRBJ1-1	CAWSVIRESTEAFF
TRBV10-3	-	CAIGTGGYEQYF
TRBV19	TRBJ1-2	CASRTSGVGYGYTF
TRBV7-9	TRBJ1-4	CASSLGGPPNEKLFF
TRBV4-3	TRBJ1-1	CASSQAWGQGNTEAFF
TRBV10-3	TRBJ1-3	CAARQGWGNTIYF
TRBV15	TRBJ2-7	CATSRDLGFHYEQYF
TRBV19	TRBJ1-1	CASSIGTGMNTEAFF
TRBV7-9	TRBJ2-1	CATSSQGALWNEQFF
TRBV4-2	TRBJ1-6	CASSPGQGARNSPLHF
TRBV6-1	TRBJ1-3	CASSEALGGSGNTIYF